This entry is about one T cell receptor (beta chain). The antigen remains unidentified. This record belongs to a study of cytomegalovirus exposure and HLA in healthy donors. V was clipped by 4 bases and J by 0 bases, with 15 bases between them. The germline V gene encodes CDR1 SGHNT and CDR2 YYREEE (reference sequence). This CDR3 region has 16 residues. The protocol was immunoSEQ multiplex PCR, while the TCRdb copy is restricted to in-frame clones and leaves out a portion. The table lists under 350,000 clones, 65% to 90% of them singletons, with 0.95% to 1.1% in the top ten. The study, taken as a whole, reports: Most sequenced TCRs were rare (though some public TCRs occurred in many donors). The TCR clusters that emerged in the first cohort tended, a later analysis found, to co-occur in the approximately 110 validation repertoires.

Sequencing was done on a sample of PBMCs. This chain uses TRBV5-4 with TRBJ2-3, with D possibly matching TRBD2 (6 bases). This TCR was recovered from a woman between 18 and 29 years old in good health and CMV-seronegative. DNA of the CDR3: TGTGCCAGCAGCCCGATAGGCGGGGCTAGCACAGATACGCAGTATTTT. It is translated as CASSPIGGASTDTQYF.